This TCR beta chain comes out of a study of blood T cells in healthy people across ages. Overall study context: Capturing about one barcoded beta molecule per two T cells was achieved by template switching.

This clonotype was detected once. Its specificity is not known. A clone one base away is much larger, so this may be a read error. Broader study findings: There were more naive CD4+ cells and higher diversity in long-lived donors than in aged donors.

PCR was performed a second time for about 6 to 12 cycles using a sample-barcoded 5' primer and a J-beta primer mix. Template switching added a 12-random-nucleotide identifier to every cDNA molecule. Using its own MiXCR run on the 5' RACE reads, TCRdb lists one record per CDR3 protein. The table includes some 900,000 distinct CDR3 sequences, 29% detected once. Isolated PBMCs totaled at least 6 million in each sample. This CDR3 is built from 15 residues. CDR1 is MNHEY, CDR2 SVGEGT, per germline. With 5 bases clipped from V and 11 bases from J, the junction kept 12 bases outside the gene matches. The source of this sequence is an elderly woman in good health. This sequence joins TRBV6-2 or TRBV6-3 and TRBJ2-5; the match to TRBD2 covers 12 bases. Sequencing used blood. CDR3 residues: CASSRLAGGFNEQYF. The CDR3 nucleotides are TGTGCCAGCAGTCGCCTAGCGGGGGGGTTTAATGAGCAGTACTTC.